What follows are 10 T cell receptor beta chains derived from one specimen sequenced in a study of T cell changes during pregnancy in multiple sclerosis. The repertoire was sequenced with immunoSEQ multiplex PCR; TCRdb's copy has only in-frame clones and lacks some. The sample holds tens of thousands of clones, roughly nine tenths seen once. The sequencing here drew on peripheral blood, taken before pregnancy. The source is a female donor with multiple sclerosis, enrolled in a pregnancy study.

The CDR3 DNA reads as TGTGCCAGCAGCGGTGAAGCGGGGGGGCGCACCGGGGAGCTGTTTTTT. Amino acids: CASSGEAGGRTGELFF. The V gene is TRBV9, the J gene TRBJ2-2, with 10 bases aligning to TRBD2. This CDR3 contains 16 residues. Per germline, CDR1 SGDLS and CDR2 YYNGEE. J gave up 4 bases and V 3 bases, and 6 bases lay outside the gene matches.

The J gene is TRBJ2-7, the V gene TRBV9, with 8 positions matching TRBD1. V lost 1 base to trimming and J lost 0 bases; unmatched junction nucleotides: 3. The germline V gene encodes CDR1 SGDLS and CDR2 YYNGEE. CDR3 length: 15 amino acids. For the CDR3, the DNA is TGTGCCAGCAGCGTATCCGGGACAGGCTCCTACGAGCAGTACTTC. Residues: CASSVSGTGSYEQYF.

The J gene is TRBJ1-5, the V gene TRBV5-4, with D possibly matching TRBD1 (6 bases). Germline CDR1 and CDR2: SGHNT and YYREEE (reference sequence). The CDR3 runs to 15 residues. The V gene lost 4 bases and the J gene lost 3 bases, with 14 bases spanning the gap. CDR3 bases: TGTGCCAGCAGCACCACTGACAGGACCAATCAGCCCCAGCATTTT. It specifies CASSTTDRTNQPQHF.

The V and J genes are TRBV5-4 and TRBJ1-1; the D is unclear. Germline V lookup: CDR1 SGHNT, CDR2 YYREEE (reference sequence). V lost 2 bases, J lost 4 bases, and 3 bases lay in between. The CDR3 is made up of 11 amino acids. CDR3 nucleotides: TGTGCCAGCAGCTTCGGCACTGAAGCTTTCTTT. Encoded protein: CASSFGTEAFF.

The rearrangement uses TRBV6-5 and TRBJ2-7; D gene ambiguous. V was cut by 4 bases and J by 5 bases, with 9 bases left in between. Germline values: CDR1 MNHEY, CDR2 SVGAGI. This CDR3 has 12 residues. In DNA, the CDR3 is TGTGCCAGCAGTTCTCCTACTAACGAGCAGTACTTC. Translating gives CASSSPTNEQYF.

The rearrangement uses TRBV5-1 and TRBJ2-2; possibly TRBD1 for D (5 bases). V dropped 2 bases and J dropped 6 bases, with 8 bases sitting between them. Germline V lookup: CDR1 SGHRS, CDR2 YFSETQ. CDR3 length: 13 amino acids. The CDR3 DNA reads as TGCGCCAGCAGCTTAGGGGTTCCCGGGGAGCTGTTTTTT. Its translation: CASSLGVPGELFF.

The CDR3 loop is CASSPGQSSTDTQYF. CDR3 bases: TGTGCCAGCAGCCCAGGACAGTCCAGCACAGATACGCAGTATTTT. The rearrangement uses TRBV7-8 and TRBJ2-3, with D maybe TRBD1 (6 bases). CDR1 is SGHVS, CDR2 FQNEAQ, per germline. The V end was cut by 5 bases, the J end by 0 bases, with 12 bases between. The CDR3 runs 15 residues.

This clone showed up just once. The genes are TRBV5-4 and TRBJ1-6; D unclear. The V end lost 1 base, the J end lost 7 bases, and 9 bases lay between the germline ends. This CDR3 region has 14 residues. The V gene's germline CDR1 is SGHNT and CDR2 YYREEE (reference sequence). CDR3 residues: CASSLMAGNSPLHF. The CDR3 bases are TGTGCCAGCAGCTTGATGGCGGGCAATTCACCCCTCCACTTT.

CDR3 residues: CASSRGMNYGYTF. The CDR3 DNA reads as TGTGCCAGCAGCCGGGGAATGAACTATGGCTACACCTTC. The V call is TRBV27, the J call TRBJ1-2, with unresolved D. The germline V gene encodes CDR1 MNHEY and CDR2 SMNVEV (reference sequence). The CDR3 loop spans 13 amino acids. V dropped 6 bases and J dropped 2 bases, with 10 bases sitting between them.

The chain is built from TRBV29-1 and TRBJ2-1; 9 nucleotides agree with TRBD2. The junction had 11 bases not matched to a gene; V was cut back by 4 bases and J by 4 bases. In germline, CDR1 is SQVTM, CDR2 ANQGSEA. This CDR3 spans 16 amino acids. The CDR3 nucleotides read TGCAGCGTTGCTGGGGGGGGAGCGGGGGGATACAATGAGCAGTTCTTC. Encoded protein: CSVAGGGAGGYNEQFF.